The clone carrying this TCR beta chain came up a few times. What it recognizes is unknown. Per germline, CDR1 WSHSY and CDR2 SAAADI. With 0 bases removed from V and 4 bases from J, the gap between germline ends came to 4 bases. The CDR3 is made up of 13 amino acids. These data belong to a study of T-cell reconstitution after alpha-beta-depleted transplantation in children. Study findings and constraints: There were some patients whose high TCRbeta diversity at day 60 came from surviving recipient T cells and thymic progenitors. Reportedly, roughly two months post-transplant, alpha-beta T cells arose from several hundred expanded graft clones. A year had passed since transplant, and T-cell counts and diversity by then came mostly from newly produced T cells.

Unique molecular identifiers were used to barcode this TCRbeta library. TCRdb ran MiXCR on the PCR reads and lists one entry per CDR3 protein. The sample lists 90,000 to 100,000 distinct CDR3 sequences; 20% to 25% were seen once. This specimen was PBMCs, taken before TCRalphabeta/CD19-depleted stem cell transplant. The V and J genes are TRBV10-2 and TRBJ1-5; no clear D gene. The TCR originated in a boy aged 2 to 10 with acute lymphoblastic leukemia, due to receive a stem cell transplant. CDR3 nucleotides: TGCGCCAGCAGTGAGTCAGGGAATCAGCCCCAGCATTTT. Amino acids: CASSESGNQPQHF.